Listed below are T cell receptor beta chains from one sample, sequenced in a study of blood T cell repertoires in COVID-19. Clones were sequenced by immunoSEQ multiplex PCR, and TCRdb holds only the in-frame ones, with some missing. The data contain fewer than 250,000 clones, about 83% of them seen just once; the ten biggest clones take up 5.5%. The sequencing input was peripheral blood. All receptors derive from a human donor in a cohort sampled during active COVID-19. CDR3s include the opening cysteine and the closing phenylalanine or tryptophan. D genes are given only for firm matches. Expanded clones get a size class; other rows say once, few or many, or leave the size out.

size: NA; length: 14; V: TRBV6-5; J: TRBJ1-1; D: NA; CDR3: CASRLQAENTEAFF; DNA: TGTGCCAGCAGGTTACAGGCCGAGAACACTGAAGCTTTCTTT
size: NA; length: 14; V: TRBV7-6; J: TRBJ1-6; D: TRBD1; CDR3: CASRETGANSPLHF; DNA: TGTGCCAGCAGGGAAACAGGGGCCAATTCACCCCTCCACTTT
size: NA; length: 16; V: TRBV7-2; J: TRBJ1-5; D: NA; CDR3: CASSFISGGSNQPQHF; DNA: TGTGCCAGCAGCTTCATCTCCGGGGGAAGCAATCAGCCCCAGCATTTT
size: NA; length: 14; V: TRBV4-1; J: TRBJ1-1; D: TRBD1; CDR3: CASSPTGDYTEAFF; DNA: TGCGCCAGCAGTCCTACAGGGGACTACACTGAAGCTTTCTTT
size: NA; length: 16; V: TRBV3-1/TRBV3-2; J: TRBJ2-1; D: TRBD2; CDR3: CASSQEWSSGRGEQFF; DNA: TGTGCCAGCAGCCAAGAGTGGTCCTCCGGGAGGGGTGAGCAGTTCTTC
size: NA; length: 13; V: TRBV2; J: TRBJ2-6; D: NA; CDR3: CASVSSGANVLTF; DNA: TGTGCCAGCGTCAGCTCTGGGGCCAACGTCCTGACTTTC
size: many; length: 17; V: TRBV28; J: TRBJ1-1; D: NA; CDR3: CASSPDTLPPMNTEAFF; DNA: TGTGCCAGCAGCCCAGATACGCTCCCGCCCATGAACACTGAAGCTTTCTTT
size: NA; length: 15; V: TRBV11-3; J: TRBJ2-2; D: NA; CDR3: CASSLGGRDTGELFF; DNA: TGTGCCAGCAGCCTGGGGGGGCGGGACACCGGGGAGCTGTTTTTT
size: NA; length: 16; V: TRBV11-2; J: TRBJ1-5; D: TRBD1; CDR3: CASSDGTGRGNQPQHF; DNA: TGTGCCAGCAGCGATGGGACAGGGCGAGGCAATCAGCCCCAGCATTTT
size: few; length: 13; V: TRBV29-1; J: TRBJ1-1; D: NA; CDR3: CSVARGTGTEAFF; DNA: TGCAGCGTGGCTCGGGGTACGGGCACTGAAGCTTTCTTT
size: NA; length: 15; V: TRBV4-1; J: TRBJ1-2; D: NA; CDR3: CASSRPRGADYGYTF; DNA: TGCGCCAGCAGCCGGCCTCGGGGGGCGGACTATGGCTACACCTTC
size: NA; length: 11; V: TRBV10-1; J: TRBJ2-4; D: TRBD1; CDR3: CASSAGGIQYF; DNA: TGCGCCAGCAGTGCAGGGGGCATTCAGTACTTC
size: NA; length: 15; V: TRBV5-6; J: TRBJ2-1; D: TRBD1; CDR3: CASSIGTGHYNEQFF; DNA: TGTGCCAGCAGCATAGGGACAGGGCATTACAATGAGCAGTTCTTC
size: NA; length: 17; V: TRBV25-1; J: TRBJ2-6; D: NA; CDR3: CASTTGFRSSGANVLTF; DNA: TGTGCCAGCACCACAGGGTTTCGGAGCTCTGGGGCCAACGTCCTGACTTTC
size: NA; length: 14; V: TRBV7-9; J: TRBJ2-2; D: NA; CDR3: CASIRGENTGELFF; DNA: TGTGCCAGCATCAGGGGAGAGAACACCGGGGAGCTGTTTTTT
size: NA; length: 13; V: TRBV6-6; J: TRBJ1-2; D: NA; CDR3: CASSPGSNYGYTF; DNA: TGTGCCAGCAGTCCCGGGTCTAACTATGGCTACACCTTC
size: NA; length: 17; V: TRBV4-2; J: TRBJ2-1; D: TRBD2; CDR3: CASSQDNVAGVGNEQFF; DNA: TGTGCCAGCAGCCAAGATAACGTAGCGGGGGTGGGCAATGAGCAGTTCTTC
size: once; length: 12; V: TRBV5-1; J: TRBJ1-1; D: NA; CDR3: CASSSGQTEAFF; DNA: TGCGCCAGCAGCTCCGGACAGACTGAAGCTTTCTTT
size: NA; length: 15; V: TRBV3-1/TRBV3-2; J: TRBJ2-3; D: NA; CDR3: CASSQGSGHTDTQYF; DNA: TGTGCCAGCAGCCAAGGTAGCGGCCACACAGATACGCAGTATTTT
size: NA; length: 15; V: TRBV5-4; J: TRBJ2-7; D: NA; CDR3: CASSPQGGSSYEQYF; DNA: TGTGCCAGCAGCCCACAGGGGGGGAGCTCCTACGAGCAGTACTTC
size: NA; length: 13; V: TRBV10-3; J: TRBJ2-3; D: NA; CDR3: CAISESKEHTQYF; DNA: TGTGCCATCAGTGAGTCGAAGGAGCATACGCAGTATTTT
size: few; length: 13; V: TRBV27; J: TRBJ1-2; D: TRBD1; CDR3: CASSPTGVYGYTF; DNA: TGTGCCAGCAGTCCGACAGGGGTCTATGGCTACACCTTC
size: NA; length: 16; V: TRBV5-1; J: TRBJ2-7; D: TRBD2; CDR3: CASRASAGVITYEQYF; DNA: TGCGCCAGCAGAGCCTCAGCGGGAGTAATCACCTACGAGCAGTACTTC
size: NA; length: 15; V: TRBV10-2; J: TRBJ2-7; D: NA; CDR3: CASSESGSPTYEQYF; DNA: TGCGCCAGCAGTGAGTCAGGGAGCCCGACCTACGAGCAGTACTTC
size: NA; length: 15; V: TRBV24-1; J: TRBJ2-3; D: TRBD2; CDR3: CATSYLADSTDTQYF; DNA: TGTGCCACCAGTTACCTAGCGGATTCCACAGATACGCAGTATTTT
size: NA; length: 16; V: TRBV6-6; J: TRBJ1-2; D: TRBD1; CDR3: CASSPHGQAPNYGYTF; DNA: TGTGCCAGCAGCCCGCATGGACAGGCTCCTAACTATGGCTACACCTTC
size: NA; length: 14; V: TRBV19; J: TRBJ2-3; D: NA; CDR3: CASTKRTSTDTQYF; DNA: TGTGCCAGTACCAAAAGGACTAGCACAGATACGCAGTATTTT
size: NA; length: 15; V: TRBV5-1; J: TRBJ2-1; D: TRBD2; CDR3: CASTTSGGGHNEQFF; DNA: TGCGCCAGCACCACTAGCGGGGGGGGGCACAATGAGCAGTTCTTC
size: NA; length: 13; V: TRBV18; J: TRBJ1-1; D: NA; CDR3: CASSPSGDTEAFF; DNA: TGTGCCAGCTCACCGTCGGGGGACACTGAAGCTTTCTTT
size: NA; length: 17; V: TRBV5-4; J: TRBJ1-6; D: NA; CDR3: CASSLGLGHGNNSPLHF; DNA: TGTGCCAGCAGCTTGGGGTTGGGGCATGGAAATAATTCACCCCTCCACTTT
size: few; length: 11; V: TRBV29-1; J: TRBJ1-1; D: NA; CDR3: CSDTGSTEAFF; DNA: TGCAGCGATACAGGTTCCACTGAAGCTTTCTTT
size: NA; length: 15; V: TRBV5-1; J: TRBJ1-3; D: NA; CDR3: CASSFSPGFGNTIYF; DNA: TGCGCCAGCAGCTTCTCCCCAGGGTTCGGAAACACCATATATTTT
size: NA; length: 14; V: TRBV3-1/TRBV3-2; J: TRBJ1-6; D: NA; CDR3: CASSPGGDNSPLHF; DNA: TGTGCCAGCAGTCCCGGGGGGGACAATTCACCCCTCCACTTT
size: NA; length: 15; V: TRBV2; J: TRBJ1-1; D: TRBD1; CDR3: CASSKGDRGGTEAFF; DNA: TGTGCCAGCAGTAAAGGAGACAGGGGTGGCACTGAAGCTTTCTTT
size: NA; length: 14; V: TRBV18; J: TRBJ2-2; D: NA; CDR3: CASSPGLNTGELFF; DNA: TGTGCCAGCTCACCAGGACTCAACACCGGGGAGCTGTTTTTT
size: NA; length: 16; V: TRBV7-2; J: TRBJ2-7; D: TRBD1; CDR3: CASSSDRARGSYEQYF; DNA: TGTGCCAGCAGCTCAGACAGGGCTCGGGGCTCCTACGAGCAGTACTTC
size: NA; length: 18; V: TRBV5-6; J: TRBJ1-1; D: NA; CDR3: CASSLGLTQGSFNTEAFF; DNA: TGTGCCAGCAGCTTGGGATTGACGCAGGGGAGCTTCAACACTGAAGCTTTCTTT
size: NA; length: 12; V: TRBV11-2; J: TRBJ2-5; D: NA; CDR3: CASSSFQETQYF; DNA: TGTGCCAGCAGCTCCTTTCAAGAGACCCAGTACTTC
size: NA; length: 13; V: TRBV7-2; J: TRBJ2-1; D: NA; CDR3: CASRSRWENEQFF; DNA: TGTGCCAGCAGATCTAGGTGGGAGAATGAGCAGTTCTTC
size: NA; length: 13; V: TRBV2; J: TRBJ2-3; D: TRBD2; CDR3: CASSGDYTDTQYF; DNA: TGTGCTAGCAGTGGGGACTACACAGATACGCAGTATTTT
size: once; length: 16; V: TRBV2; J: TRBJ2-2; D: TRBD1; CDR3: CASRRLTGANTGELFF; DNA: TGTGCCAGCAGAAGACTGACAGGGGCGAACACCGGGGAGCTGTTTTTT
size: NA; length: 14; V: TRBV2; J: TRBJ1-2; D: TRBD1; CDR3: CASSETRGLEGYTF; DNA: TGTGCCAGCAGTGAAACCAGGGGGCTAGAGGGCTACACCTTC
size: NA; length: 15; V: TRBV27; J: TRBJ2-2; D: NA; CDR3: CASSLGARGTGELFF; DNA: TGTGCCAGCAGTTTAGGGGCGCGGGGCACCGGGGAGCTGTTTTTT
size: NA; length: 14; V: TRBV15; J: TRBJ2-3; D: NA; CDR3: CATSRDQVTDTQYF; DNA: TGTGCCACCAGCAGAGATCAGGTCACAGATACGCAGTATTTT
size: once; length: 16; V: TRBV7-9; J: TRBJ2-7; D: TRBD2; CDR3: CASSLMSLAGAYEQYF; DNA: TGTGCCAGCAGCTTAATGAGTCTAGCGGGAGCTTACGAGCAGTACTTC
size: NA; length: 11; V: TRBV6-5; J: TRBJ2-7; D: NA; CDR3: CASSQGGEQYF; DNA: TGTGCCAGCAGCCAGGGCGGAGAGCAGTACTTC
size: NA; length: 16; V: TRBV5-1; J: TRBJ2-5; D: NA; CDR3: CASSLAGLGAGETQYF; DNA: TGCGCCAGCAGCTTGGCCGGTTTGGGGGCGGGAGAGACCCAGTACTTC
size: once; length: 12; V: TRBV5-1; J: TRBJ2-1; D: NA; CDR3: CASSRESNEQFF; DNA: TGCGCCAGCAGCAGAGAGAGCAATGAGCAGTTCTTC